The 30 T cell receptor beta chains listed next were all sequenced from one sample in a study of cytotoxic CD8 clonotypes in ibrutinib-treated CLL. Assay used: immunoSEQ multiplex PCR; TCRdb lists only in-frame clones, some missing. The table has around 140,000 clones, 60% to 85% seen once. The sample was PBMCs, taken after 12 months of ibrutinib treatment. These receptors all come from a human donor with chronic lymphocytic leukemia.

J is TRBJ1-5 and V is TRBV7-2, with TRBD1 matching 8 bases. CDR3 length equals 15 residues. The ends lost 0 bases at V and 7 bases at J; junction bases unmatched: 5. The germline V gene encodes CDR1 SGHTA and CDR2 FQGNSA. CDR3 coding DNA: TGTGCCAGCAGCTTAGCCCCGACAGGGGACCAGCCCCAGCATTTT. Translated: CASSLAPTGDQPQHF. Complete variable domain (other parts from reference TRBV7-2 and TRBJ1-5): GAGVSQSPSNKVTEKGKDVELRCDPISGHTALYWYRQSLGQGLEFLIYFQGNSAPDKSGLPSDRFSAERTGGSVSTLTIQRTQQEDSAVYLCASSLAPTGDQPQHFGDGTRLSIL.

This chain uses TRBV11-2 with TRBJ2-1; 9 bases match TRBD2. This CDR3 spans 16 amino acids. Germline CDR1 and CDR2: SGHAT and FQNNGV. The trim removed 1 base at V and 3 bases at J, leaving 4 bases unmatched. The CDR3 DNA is TGTGCCAGCAGCTTAGTAGCGGGGGCCAACTACAATGAGCAGTTCTTC. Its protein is CASSLVAGANYNEQFF.

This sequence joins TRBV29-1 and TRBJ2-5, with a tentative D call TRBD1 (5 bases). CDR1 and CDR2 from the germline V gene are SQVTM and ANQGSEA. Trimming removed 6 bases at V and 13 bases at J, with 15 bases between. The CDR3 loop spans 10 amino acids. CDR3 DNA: TGCAGCGTCTTTCAGGGCAACTGGTACTTC. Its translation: CSVFQGNWYF.

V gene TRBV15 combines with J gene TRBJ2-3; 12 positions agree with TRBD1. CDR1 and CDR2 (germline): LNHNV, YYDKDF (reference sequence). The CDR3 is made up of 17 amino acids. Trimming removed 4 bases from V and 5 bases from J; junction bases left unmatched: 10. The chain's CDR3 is CATSTIPGQGALDTQYF. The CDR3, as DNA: TGTGCCACCAGCACAATCCCGGGACAGGGGGCGTTAGATACGCAGTATTTT. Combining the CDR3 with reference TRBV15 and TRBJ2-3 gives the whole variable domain DAMVIQNPRYQVTQFGKPVTLSCSQTLNHNVMYWYQQKSSQAPKLLFHYYDKDFNNEADTPDNFQSRRPNTSFCFLDIRSPGLGDTAMYLCATSTIPGQGALDTQYFGPGTRLTVL.

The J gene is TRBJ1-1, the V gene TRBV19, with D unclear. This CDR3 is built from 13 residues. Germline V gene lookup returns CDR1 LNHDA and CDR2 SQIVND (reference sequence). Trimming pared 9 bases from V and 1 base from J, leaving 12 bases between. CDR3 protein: CASTLLRNTEAFF. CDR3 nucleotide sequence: TGTGCCAGCACCCTTTTGAGGAACACTGAAGCTTTCTTT.

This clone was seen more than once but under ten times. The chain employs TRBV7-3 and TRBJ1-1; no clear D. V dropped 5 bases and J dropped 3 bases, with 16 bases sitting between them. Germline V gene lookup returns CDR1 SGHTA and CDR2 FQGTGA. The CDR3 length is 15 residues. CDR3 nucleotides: TGTGCCAGCAGCCTCAGACCCCTTAGGGACACTGAAGCTTTCTTT. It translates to CASSLRPLRDTEAFF.

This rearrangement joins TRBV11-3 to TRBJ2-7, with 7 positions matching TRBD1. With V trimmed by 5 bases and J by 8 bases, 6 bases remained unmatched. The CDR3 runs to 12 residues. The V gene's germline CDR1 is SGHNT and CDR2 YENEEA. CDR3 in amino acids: CASSPRQGKQYF. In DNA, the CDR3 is TGTGCCAGCAGCCCGCGACAGGGCAAGCAGTACTTC.

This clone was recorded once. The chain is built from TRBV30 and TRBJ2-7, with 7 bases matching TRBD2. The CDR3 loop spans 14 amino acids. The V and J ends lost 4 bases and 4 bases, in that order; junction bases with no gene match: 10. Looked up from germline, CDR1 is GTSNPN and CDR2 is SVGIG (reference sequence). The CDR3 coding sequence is TGTGCCTGGACTGAGCGGGGACTCCATTACGAGCAGTACTTC. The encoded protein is CAWTERGLHYEQYF. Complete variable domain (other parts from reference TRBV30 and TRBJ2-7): SQTIHQWPATLVQPVGSPLSLECTVEGTSNPNLYWYRQAAGRGLQLLFYSVGIGQISSEVPQNLSASRPQDRQFILSSKKLLLSDSGFYLCAWTERGLHYEQYFGPGTRLTVT.

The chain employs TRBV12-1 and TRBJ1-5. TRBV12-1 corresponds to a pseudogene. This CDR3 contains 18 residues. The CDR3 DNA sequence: TGTGCCAGCAGCTTTGTTGTTTTTCCAATCGAAGGCAATCAGCCCCAGCATTTT. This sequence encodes CASSFVVFPIEGNQPQHF.

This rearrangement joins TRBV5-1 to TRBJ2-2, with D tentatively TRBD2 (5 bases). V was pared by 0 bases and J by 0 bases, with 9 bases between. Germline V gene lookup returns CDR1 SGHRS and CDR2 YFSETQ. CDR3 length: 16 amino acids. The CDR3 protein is CASSLEALANTGELFF. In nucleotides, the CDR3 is TGCGCCAGCAGCTTGGAGGCACTAGCGAACACCGGGGAGCTGTTTTTT.

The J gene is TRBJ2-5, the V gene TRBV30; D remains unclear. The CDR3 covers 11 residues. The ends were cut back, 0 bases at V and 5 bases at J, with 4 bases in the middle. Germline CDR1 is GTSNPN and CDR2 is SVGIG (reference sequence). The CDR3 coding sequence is TGTGCCTGGAGTGTAACGGAGACCCAGTACTTC. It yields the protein CAWSVTETQYF.

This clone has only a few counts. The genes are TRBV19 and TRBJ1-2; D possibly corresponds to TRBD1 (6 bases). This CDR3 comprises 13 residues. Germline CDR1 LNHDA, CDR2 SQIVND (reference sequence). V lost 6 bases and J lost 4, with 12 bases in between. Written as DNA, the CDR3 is TGTGCCAGTAGGGGTACAGGGCCCTATGGCTACACCTTC. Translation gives CASRGTGPYGYTF.

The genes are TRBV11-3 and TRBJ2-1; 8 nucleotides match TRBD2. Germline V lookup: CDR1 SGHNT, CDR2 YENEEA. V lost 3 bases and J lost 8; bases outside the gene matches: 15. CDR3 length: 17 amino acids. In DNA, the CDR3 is TGTGCCAGCAGCTTTAATGGACTTCTAGCGGGTAGGGATGAGCAGTTCTTC. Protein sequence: CASSFNGLLAGRDEQFF.

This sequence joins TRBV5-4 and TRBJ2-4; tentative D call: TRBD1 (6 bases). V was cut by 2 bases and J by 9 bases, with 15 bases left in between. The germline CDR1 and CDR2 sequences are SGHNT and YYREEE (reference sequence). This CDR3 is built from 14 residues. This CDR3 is CASSFDRIFGIQYF. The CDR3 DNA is TGTGCCAGCAGCTTTGACAGGATTTTTGGCATTCAGTACTTC. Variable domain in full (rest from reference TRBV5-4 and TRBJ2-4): ETGVTQSPTHLIKTRGQQVTLRCSSQSGHNTVSWYQQALGQGPQFIFQYYREEENGRGNFPPRFSGLQFPNYSSELNVNALELDDSALYLCASSFDRIFGIQYFGAGTRLSVL.

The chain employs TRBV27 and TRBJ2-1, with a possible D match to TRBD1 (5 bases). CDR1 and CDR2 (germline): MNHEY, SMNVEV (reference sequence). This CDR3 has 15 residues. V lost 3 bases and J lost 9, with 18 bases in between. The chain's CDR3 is CASSFSGRVDAEQFF. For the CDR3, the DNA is TGTGCCAGCAGTTTTTCAGGGCGTGTGGACGCTGAGCAGTTCTTC.

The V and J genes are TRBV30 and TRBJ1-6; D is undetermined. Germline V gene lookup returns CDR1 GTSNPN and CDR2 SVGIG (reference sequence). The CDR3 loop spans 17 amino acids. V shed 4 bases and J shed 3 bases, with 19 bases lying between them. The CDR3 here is CAWNLERTVGYNSPLHF. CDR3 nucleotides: TGTGCCTGGAACCTCGAACGTACGGTGGGCTATAATTCACCCCTCCACTTT.

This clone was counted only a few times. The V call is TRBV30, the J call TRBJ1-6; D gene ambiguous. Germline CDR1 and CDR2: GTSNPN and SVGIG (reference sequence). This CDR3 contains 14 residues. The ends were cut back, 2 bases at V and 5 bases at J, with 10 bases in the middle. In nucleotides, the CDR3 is TGTGCCTGGAGTTCTAGGGTTAATAATTCACCCCTCCACTTT. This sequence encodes CAWSSRVNNSPLHF.

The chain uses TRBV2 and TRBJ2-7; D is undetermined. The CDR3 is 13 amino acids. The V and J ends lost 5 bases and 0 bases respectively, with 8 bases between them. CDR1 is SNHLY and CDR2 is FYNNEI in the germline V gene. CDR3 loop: CASSIQSSYEQYF. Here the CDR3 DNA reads TGTGCCAGCAGTATACAGAGCTCCTACGAGCAGTACTTC. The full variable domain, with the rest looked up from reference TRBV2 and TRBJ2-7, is EPEVTQTPSHQVTQMGQEVILRCVPISNHLYFYWYRQILGQKVEFLVSFYNNEISEKSEIFDDQFSVERPDGSNFTLKIRSTKLEDSAMYFCASSIQSSYEQYFGPGTRLTVT.

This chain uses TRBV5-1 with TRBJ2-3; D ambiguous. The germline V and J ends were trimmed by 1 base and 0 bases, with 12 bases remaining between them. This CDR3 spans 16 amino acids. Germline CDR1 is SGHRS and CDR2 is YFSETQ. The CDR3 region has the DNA TGCGCCAGCAGCTTGCACCAAAGTACTAGCACAGATACGCAGTATTTT. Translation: CASSLHQSTSTDTQYF.

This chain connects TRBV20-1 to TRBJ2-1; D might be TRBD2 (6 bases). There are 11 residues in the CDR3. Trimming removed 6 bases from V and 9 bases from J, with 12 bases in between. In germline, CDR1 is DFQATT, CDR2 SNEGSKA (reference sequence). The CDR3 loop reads CSAGTSSEQFF. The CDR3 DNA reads TGCAGTGCCGGGACTTCTAGTGAGCAGTTCTTC.

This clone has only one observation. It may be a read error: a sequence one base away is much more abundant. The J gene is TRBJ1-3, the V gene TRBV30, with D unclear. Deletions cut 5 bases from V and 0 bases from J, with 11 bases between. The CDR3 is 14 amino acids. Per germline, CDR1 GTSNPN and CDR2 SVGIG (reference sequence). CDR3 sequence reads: CAWGGPDSGNTIYF. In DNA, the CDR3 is TGTGCCTGGGGTGGGCCGGACTCTGGAAACACCATATATTTT.

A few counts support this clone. The CDR3 DNA sequence: TGTGCCAGCTGTAGCGGGGGGGCGCATCCCGGCACTGAAGCTTTCTTT. This gives the protein CASCSGGAHPGTEAFF. The rearrangement joins TRBV27 to TRBJ1-1; a weak D match, TRBD1 (6 bases). Per germline, CDR1 MNHEY and CDR2 SMNVEV (reference sequence). The CDR3 sequence is 16 residues long. V was shortened by 8 bases and J by 4 bases, with 23 bases between the two germline ends.

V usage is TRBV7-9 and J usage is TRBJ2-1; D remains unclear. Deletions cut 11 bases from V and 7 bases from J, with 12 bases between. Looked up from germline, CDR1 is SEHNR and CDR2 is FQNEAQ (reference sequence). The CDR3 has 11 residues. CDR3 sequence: CAQTGGNEQFF. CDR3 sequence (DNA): TGTGCCCAAACCGGTGGAAATGAGCAGTTCTTC.

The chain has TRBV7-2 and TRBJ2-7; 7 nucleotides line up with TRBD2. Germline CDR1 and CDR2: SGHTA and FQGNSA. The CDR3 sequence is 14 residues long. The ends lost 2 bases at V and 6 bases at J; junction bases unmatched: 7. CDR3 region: CASSLWEGNGEQYF. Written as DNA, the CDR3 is TGTGCCAGCAGCTTATGGGAGGGTAACGGCGAGCAGTACTTC.

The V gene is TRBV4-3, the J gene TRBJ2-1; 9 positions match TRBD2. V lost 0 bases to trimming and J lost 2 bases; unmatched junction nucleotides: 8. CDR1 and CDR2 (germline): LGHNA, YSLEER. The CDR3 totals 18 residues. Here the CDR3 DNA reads TGCGCCAGCAGCCAAGATGTCTCCCTAGCGGGGACCTACAATGAGCAGTTCTTC. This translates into CASSQDVSLAGTYNEQFF.

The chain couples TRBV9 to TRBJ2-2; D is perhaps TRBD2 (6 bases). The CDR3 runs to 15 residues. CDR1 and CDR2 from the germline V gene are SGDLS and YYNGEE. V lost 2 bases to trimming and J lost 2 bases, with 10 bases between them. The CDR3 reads CASSVWGTNTGELFF. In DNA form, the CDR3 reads TGTGCCAGCAGCGTCTGGGGGACTAACACCGGGGAGCTGTTTTTT.

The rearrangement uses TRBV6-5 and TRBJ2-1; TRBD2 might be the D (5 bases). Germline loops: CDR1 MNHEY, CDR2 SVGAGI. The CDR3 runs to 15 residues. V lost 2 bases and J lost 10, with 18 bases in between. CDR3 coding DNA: TGTGCCAGCAGTTACGGGCTCGTACTGGCGGGCGAGCAGTTCTTC. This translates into CASSYGLVLAGEQFF.

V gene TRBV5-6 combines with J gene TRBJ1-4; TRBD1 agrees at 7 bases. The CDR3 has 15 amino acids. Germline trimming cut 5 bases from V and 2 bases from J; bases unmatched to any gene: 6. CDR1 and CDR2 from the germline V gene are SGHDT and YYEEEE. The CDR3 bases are TGTGCCAGCAGTACACAGGGGATGACTAATGAAAAACTGTTTTTT. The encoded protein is CASSTQGMTNEKLFF.

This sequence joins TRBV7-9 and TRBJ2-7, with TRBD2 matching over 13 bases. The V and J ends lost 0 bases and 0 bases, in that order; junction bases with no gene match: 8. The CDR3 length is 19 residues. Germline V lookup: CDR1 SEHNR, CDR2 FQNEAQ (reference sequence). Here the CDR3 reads CASSLARLAGGPYSYEQYF. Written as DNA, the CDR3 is TGTGCCAGCAGCTTAGCCAGACTAGCGGGGGGACCTTACTCCTACGAGCAGTACTTC.

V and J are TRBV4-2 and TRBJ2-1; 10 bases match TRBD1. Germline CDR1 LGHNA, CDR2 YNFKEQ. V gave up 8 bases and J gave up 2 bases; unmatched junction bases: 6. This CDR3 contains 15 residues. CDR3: CASGKTGGAYNEQFF. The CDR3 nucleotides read TGTGCCAGCGGGAAGACAGGGGGCGCCTACAATGAGCAGTTCTTC.